This T cell receptor beta chain was found in a study of PD-1 blockade in classical Hodgkin lymphoma. Notes on this clone: Its target is unknown.

Study-wide results and caveats: Newly diagnosed patients had baseline TCR diversity that was reportedly lower than that of healthy donors. Complete responders started with a diversity level that resembled newly diagnosed patients at baseline. CD4+ TCR diversity rose significantly by C4D1, and CD8+ TCR diversity did not.

Using immunoSEQ multiplex PCR, the repertoire was profiled, and TCRdb retains in-frame clones only, with some absent. The sample lists tens of thousands of clones, less than 90% seen once, with less than 2% in the top ten. The CDR3 has 18 residues. V lost 5 bases and J 5 bases, leaving 28 bases between the germline ends. Germline CDR1 reads SGHDT; CDR2 reads YYEEEE. Autologous stem cell transplantation was followed by relapse in every patient, and brentuximab vedotin exposure varied. Thawed PBMCs underwent magnetic negative selection to yield purified CD4+ T cells. Best responses were complete response, partial response or progressive disease.

The clonotype comes from a human donor with classical Hodgkin lymphoma. The V and J genes are TRBV5-6 and TRBJ1-1; TRBD1 is a possible D gene (5 bases). The sequencing used CD4+ T cells from blood, collected at baseline. The CDR3 DNA reads TGTGCCAGCAGTTGGGGATTTTCTGGGGGGACTATTAGGACTGAAGCTTTCTTT. It specifies CASSWGFSGGTIRTEAFF.